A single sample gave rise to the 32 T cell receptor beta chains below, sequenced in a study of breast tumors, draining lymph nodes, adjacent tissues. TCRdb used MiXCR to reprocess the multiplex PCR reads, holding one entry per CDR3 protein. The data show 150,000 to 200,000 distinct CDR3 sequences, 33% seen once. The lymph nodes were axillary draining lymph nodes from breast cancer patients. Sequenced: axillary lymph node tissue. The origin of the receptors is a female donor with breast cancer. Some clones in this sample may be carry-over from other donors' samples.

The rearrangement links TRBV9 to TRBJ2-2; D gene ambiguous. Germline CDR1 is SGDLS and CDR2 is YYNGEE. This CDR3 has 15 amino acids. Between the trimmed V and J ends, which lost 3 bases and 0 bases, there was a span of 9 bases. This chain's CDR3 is CASSARTANTGELFF. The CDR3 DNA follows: TGTGCCAGCAGCGCGAGGACCGCGAACACCGGGGAGCTGTTTTTT.

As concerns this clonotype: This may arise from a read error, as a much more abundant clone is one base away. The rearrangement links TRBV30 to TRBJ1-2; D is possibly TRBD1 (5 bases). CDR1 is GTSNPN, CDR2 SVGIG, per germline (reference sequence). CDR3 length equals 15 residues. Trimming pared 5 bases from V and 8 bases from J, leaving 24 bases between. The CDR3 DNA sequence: TGTGCCTGGGGGGACCCCATTAGGGCAGTACCGGGCTACACCTTC. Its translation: CAWGDPIRAVPGYTF.

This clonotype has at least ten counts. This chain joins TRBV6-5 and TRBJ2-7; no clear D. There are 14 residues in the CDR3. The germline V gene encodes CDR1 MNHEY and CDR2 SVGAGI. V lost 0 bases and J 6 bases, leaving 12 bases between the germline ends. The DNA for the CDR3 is TGTGCCAGCAGTTACTCGTCCCTATTCCGCGAGCAGTACTTC. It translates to CASSYSSLFREQYF.

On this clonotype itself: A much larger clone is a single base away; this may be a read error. CDR3 region: CAGSLTSGRTGELFF. The CDR3 nucleotides read TGTGCCGGCAGCCTAACTAGCGGGAGGACCGGGGAGCTGTTTTTT. J is TRBJ2-2 and V is TRBV6-5, with 12 bases matching TRBD2. There are 15 residues in the CDR3. The germline gives CDR1 MNHEY, CDR2 SVGAGI.

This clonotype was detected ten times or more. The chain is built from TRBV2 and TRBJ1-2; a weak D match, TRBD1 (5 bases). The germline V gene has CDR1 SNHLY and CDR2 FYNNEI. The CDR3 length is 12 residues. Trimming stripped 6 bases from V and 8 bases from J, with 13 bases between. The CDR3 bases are TGTGCCAGCAGAGGGACCTTTGCGGGCTACACCTTC. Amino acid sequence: CASRGTFAGYTF.

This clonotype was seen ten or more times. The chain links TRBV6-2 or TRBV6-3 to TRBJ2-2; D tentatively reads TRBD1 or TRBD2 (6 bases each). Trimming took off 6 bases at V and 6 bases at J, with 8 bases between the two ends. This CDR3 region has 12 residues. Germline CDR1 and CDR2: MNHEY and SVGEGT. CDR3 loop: CASRRGAGELFF. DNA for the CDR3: TGTGCCAGCAGGAGGGGGGCCGGGGAGCTGTTTTTT.

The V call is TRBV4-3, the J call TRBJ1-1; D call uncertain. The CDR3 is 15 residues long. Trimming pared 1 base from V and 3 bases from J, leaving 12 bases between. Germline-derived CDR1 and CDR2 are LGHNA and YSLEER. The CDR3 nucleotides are TGCGCCAGCAGCCAAGGAGTCGAAAGAGACACTGAAGCTTTCTTT. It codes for CASSQGVERDTEAFF.

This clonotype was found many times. The CDR3 region is CSVAVGDTQRNEQFF. The CDR3 bases are TGCAGCGTCGCCGTAGGGGACACCCAACGCAATGAGCAGTTCTTC. The V call is TRBV29-1, the J call TRBJ2-1; maybe TRBD1 (6 bases). Trimming removed 6 bases at V and 6 bases at J, with 21 bases between. The CDR3 contains 15 residues. Germline V gives CDR1 SQVTM, CDR2 ANQGSEA.

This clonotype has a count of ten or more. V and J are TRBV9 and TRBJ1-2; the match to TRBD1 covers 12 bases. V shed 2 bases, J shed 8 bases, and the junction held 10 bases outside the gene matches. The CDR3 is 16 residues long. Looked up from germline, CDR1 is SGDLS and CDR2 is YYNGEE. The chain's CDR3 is CASSVNSGTGGRGYTF. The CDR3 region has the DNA TGTGCCAGCAGCGTCAATTCCGGGACAGGGGGCCGGGGCTACACCTTC.

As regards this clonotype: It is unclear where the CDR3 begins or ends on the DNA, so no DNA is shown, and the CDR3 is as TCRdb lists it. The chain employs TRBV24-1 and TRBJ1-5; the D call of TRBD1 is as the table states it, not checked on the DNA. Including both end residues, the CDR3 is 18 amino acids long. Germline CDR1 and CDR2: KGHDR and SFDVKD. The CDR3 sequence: CAIKTGGNVRAVLRAGHF.

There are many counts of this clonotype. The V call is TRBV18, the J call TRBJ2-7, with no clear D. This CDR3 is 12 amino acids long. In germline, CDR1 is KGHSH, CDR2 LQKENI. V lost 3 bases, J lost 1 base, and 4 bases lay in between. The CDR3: CASSPKSYEQYF. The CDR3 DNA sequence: TGTGCCAGCTCACCCAAGTCCTACGAGCAGTACTTC.

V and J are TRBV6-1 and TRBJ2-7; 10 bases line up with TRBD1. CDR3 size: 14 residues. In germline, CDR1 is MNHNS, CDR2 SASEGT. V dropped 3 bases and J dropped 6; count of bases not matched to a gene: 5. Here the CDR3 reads CASSEGQGPREQYF. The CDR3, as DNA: TGTGCCAGCAGTGAGGGACAGGGGCCTCGCGAGCAGTACTTC.

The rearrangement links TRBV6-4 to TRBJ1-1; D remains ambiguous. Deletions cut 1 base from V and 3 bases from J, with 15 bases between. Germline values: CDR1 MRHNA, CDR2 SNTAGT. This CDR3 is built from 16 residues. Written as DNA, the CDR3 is TGTGCCAGCAGTGACTGCCACGGGAGATGGGACACTGAAGCTTTCTTT. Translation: CASSDCHGRWDTEAFF.

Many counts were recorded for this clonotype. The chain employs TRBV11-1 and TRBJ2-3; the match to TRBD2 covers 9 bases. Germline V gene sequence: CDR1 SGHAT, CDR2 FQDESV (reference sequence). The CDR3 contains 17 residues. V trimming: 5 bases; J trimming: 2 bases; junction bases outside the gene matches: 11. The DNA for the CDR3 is TGTGCCAGCAGCCCGTCCGGGCTAGCGGGGATCACAGATACGCAGTATTTT. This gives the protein CASSPSGLAGITDTQYF.

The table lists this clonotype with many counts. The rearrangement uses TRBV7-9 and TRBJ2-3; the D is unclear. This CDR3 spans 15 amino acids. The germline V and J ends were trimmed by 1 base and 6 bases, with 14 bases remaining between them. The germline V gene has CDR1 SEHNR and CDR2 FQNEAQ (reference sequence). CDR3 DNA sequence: TGTGCCAGCAGCTTAGGCTACACACTGCGGGATACGCAGTATTTT. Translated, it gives CASSLGYTLRDTQYF.

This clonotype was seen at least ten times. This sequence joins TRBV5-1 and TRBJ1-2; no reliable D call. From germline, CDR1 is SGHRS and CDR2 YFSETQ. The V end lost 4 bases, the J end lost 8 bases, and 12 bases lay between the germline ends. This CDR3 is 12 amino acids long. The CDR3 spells CASSEDGKGYTF. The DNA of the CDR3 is TGCGCCAGCAGCGAAGACGGTAAAGGCTACACCTTC.

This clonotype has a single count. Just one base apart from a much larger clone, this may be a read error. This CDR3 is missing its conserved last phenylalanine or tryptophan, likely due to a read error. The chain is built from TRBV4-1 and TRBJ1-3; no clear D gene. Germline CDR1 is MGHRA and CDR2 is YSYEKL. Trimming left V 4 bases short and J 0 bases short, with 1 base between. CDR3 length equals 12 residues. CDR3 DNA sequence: TGCGCCAGCAGCCCCTCTGGAAACACCATATATCTT. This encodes CASSPSGNTIYL.

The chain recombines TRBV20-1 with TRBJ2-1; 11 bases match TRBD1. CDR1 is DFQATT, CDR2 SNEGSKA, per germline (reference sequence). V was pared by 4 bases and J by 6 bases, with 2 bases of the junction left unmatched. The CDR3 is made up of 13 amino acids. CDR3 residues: CSAMGQGVNEQFF. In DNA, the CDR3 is TGCAGTGCTATGGGACAGGGGGTCAATGAGCAGTTCTTC.

The CDR3 sequence is CASSFDPSDREEKLFF. In nucleotides, the CDR3 is TGTGCCAGCAGCTTCGATCCGTCCGACAGGGAGGAAAAACTGTTTTTT. The chain uses TRBV7-3 and TRBJ1-4; 7 positions agree with TRBD1. This CDR3 is 16 amino acids long. Germline V gene data show CDR1 as SGHTA and CDR2 as FQGTGA. Trimming took 3 bases from V and 8 from J; bases not matched to a gene: 12.

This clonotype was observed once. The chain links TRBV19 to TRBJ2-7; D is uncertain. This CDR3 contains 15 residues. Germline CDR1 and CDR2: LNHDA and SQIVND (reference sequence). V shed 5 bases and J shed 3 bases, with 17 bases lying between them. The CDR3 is CASSVSALLDYEQYF. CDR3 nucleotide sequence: TGTGCCAGTAGTGTCTCCGCTTTGTTAGACTACGAGCAGTACTTC.

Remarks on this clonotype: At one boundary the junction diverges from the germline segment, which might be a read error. In DNA, the CDR3 is TGTGCCAGCAGCTTTAGGGCTGAGACAGATACGCTGTATTTT. Its translation is CASSFRAETDTLYF. J is TRBJ2-3 and V is TRBV7-8, with a weak D call TRBD1 (5 bases). This CDR3 region has 14 residues. Germline V CDR1 and CDR2: SGHVS, FQNEAQ.

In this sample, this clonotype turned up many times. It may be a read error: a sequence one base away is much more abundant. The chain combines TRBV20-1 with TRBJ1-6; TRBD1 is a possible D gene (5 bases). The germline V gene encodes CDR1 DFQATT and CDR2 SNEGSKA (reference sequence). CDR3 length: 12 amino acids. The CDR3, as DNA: TGCAGTGAGCGACAGCTTAATTCACCCCCCCACTTT. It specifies CSERQLNSPPHF.

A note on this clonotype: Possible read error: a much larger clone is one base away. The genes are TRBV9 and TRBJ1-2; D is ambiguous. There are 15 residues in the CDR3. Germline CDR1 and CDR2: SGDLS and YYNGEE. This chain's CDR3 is CASSVGGALSRGSTF. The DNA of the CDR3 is TGTGCCAGCAGCGTAGGGGGAGCCTTGAGCCGTGGCTCCACCTTC.

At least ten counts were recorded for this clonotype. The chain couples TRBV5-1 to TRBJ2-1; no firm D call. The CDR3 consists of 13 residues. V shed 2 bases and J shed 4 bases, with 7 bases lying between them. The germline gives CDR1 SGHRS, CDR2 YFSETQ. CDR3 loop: CASSFQGYNEQFF. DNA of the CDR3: TGCGCCAGCAGCTTCCAAGGATACAATGAGCAGTTCTTC.

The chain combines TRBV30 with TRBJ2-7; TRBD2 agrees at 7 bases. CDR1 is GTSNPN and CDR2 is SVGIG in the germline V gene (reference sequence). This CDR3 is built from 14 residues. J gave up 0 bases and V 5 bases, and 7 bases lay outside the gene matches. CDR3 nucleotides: TGTGCCTGGTCCCTAGCGGTACTCTCCTACGAGCAGTACTTC. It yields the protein CAWSLAVLSYEQYF. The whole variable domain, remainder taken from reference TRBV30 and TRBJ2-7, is SQTIHQWPATLVQPVGSPLSLECTVEGTSNPNLYWYRQAAGRGLQLLFYSVGIGQISSEVPQNLSASRPQDRQFILSSKKLLLSDSGFYLCAWSLAVLSYEQYFGPGTRLTVT.

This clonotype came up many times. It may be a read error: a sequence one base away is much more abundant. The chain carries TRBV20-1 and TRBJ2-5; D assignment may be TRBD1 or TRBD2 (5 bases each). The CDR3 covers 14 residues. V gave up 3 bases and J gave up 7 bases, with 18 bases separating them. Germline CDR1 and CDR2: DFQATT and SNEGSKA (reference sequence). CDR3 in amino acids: CSASTRGGPATQYF. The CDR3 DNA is TGCAGTGCTAGTACTAGGGGTGGTCCGGCGACCCAGTACTTC.

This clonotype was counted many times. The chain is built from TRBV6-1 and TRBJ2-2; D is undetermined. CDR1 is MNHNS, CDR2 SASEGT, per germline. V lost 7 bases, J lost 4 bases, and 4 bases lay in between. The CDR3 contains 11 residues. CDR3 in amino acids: CASTVTGELFF. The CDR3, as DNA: TGTGCCAGCACAGTCACCGGGGAGCTGTTTTTT.

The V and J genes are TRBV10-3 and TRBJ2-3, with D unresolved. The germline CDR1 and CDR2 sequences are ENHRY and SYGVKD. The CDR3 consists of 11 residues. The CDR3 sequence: CARTSTDTQYF. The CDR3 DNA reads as TGTGCTCGGACGAGCACAGATACGCAGTATTTT.

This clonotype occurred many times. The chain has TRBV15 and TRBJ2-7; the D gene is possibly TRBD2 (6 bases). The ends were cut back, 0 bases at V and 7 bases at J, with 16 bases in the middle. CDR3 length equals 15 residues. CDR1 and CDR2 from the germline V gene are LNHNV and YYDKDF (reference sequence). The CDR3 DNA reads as TGTGCCACCAGCAGAGACGAGGAGGGAGCTGGGGAGCAGTACTTC. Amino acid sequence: CATSRDEEGAGEQYF.

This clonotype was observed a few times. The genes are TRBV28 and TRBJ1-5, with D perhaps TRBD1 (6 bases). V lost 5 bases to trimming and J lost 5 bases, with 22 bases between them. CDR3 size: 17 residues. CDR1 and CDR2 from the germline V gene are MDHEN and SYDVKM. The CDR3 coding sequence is TGTGCCAGCAGTCCACAAGGCCTGCAGGGGTTTGATCAGCCCCAGCATTTT. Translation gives CASSPQGLQGFDQPQHF.

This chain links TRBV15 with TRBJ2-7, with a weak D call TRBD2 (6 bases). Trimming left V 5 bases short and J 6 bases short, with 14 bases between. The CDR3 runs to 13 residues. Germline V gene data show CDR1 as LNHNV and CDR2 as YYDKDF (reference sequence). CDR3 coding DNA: TGTGCCACCAGCGGGGACCGGGAGCGCGAGCAGTACTTC. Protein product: CATSGDREREQYF.

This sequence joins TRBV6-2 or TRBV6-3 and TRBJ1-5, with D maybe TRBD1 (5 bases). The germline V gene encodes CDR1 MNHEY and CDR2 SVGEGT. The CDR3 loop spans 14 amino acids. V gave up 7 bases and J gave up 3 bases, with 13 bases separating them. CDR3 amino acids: CASMGGRLNQPQHF. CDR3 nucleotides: TGTGCCAGCATGGGGGGACGGCTCAATCAGCCCCAGCATTTT.